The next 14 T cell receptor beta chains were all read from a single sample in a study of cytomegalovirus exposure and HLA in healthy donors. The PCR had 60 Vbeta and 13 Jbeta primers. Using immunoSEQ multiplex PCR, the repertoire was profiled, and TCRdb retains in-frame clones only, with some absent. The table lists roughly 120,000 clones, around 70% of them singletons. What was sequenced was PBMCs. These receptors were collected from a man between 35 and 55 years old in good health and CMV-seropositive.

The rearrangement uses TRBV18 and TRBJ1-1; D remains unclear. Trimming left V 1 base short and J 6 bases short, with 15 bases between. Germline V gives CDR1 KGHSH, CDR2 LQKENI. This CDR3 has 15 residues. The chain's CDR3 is CASSPHEGELAEAFF. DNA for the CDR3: TGTGCCAGCTCACCACATGAGGGAGAGTTAGCTGAAGCTTTCTTT.

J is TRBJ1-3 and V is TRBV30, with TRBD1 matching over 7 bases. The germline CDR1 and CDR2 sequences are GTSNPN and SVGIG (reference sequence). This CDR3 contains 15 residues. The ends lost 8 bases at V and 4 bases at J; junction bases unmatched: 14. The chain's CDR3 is CAGARDSSPGNTIYF. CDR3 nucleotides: TGTGCCGGGGCGAGGGACAGTTCTCCCGGAAACACCATATATTTT.

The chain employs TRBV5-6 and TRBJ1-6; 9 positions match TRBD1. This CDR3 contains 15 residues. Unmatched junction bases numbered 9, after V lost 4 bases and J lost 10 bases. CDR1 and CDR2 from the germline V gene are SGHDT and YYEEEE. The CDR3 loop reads CASSLGQGLGSPLHF. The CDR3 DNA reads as TGTGCCAGCAGCCTTGGACAGGGGCTCGGCTCACCCCTCCACTTT.

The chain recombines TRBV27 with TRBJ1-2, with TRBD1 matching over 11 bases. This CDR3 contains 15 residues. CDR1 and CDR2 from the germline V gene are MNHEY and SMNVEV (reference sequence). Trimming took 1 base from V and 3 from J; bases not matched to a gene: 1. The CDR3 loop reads CASSLLGQGDYGYTF. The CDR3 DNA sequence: TGTGCCAGCAGTTTATTGGGACAGGGGGACTATGGCTACACCTTC.

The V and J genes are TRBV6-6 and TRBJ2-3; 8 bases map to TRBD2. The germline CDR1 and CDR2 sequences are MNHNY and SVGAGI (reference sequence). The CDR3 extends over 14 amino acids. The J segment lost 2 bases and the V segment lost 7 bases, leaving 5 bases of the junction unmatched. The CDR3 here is CASTPGGDTDTQYF. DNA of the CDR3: TGTGCCAGCACCCCGGGGGGGGACACAGATACGCAGTATTTT.

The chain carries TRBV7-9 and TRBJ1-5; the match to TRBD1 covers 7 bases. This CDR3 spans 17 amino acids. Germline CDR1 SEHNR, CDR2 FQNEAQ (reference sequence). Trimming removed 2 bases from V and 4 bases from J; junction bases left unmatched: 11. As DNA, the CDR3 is TGTGCCAGCAGCTTAATAGTCTCGGGGACAGTAAATCAGCCCCAGCATTTT. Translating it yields CASSLIVSGTVNQPQHF.

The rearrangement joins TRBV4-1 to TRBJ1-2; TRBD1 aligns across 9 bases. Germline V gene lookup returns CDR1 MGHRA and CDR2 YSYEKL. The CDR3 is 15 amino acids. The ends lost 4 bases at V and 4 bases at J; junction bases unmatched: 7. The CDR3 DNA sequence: TGCGCCAGCAGCCCTACCGGGACAGGGCGCTATGGCTACACCTTC. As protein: CASSPTGTGRYGYTF.

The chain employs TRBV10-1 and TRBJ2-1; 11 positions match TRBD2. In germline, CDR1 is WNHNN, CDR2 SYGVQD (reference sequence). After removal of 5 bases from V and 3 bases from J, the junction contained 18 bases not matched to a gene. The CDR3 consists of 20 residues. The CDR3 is CASSRIVGRGGLAVYNEQFF. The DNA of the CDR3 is TGCGCCAGCAGTAGAATAGTTGGACGCGGGGGACTAGCGGTCTACAATGAGCAGTTCTTC.

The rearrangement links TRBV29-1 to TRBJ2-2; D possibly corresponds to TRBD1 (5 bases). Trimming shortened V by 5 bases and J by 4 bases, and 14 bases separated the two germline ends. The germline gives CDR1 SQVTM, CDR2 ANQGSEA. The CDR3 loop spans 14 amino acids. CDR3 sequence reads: CSVSLSRGTGELFF. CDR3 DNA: TGCAGCGTTTCCCTTTCTAGGGGCACCGGGGAGCTGTTTTTT.

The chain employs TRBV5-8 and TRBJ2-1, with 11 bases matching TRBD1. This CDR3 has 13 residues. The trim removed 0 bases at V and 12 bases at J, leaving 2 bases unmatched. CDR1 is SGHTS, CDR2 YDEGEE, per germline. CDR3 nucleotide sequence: TGTGCCAGCAGCTTGGAGGGGACAGGGGGGCAGTTCTTC. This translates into CASSLEGTGGQFF.

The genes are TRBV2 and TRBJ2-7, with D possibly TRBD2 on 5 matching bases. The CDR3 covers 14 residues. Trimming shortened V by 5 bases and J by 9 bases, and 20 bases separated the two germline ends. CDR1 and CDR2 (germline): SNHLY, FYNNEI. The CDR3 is CASSSGWVRGWQYF. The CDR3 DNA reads TGTGCCAGCAGTTCCGGGTGGGTACGGGGTTGGCAGTACTTC. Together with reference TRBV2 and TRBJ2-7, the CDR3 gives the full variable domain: EPEVTQTPSHQVTQMGQEVILRCVPISNHLYFYWYRQILGQKVEFLVSFYNNEISEKSEIFDDQFSVERPDGSNFTLKIRSTKLEDSAMYFCASSSGWVRGWQYFGPGTRLTVT.

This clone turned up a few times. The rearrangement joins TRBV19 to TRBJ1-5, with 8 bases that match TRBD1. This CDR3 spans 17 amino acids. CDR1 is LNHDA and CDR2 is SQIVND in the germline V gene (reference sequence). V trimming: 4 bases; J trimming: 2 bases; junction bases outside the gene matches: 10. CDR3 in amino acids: CASSTPTGDRGNQPQHF. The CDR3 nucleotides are TGTGCCAGTAGTACCCCGACAGGGGATCGCGGCAATCAGCCCCAGCATTTT.

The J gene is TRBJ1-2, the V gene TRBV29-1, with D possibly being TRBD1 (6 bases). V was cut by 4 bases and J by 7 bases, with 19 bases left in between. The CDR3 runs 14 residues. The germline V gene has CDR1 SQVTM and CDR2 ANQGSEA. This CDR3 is CSVGRGNSETGYTF. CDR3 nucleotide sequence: TGCAGCGTTGGTAGGGGGAACAGTGAGACTGGCTACACCTTC.

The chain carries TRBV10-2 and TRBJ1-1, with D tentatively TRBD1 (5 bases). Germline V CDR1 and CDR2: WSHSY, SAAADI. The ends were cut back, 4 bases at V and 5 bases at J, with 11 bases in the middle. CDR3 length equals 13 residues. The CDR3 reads CASSVERGTEAFF. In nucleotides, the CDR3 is TGCGCCAGCAGTGTCGAAAGGGGTACTGAAGCTTTCTTT.